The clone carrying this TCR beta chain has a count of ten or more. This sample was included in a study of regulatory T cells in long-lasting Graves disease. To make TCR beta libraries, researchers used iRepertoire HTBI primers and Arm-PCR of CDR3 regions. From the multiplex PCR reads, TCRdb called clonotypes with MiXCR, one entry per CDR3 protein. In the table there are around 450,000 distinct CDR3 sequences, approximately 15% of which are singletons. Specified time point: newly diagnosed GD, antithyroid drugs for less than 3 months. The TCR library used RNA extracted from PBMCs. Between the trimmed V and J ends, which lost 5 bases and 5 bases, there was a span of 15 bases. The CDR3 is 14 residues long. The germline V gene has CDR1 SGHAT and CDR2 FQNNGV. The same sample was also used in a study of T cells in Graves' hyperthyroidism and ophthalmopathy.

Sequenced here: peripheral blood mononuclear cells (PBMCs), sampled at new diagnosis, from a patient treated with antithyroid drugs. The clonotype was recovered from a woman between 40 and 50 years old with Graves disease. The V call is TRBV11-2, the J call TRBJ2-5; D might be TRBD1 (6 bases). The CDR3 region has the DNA TGTGCCAGCAGCCGATCTACAGGGTTGGAGACCCAGTACTTC. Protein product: CASSRSTGLETQYF.